This T cell receptor beta chain was sequenced in a study of cytomegalovirus exposure and HLA in healthy donors (dated 2017 in TCRdb). Context from the whole study: According to an earlier analysis of 587 of the donors, some 170 million T cells yielded 120 million or so unique TCR beta sequences and roughly 280 Gb of sequence data. A later analysis re-examined previously published TCR beta repertoires from more than 650 donors and added high-resolution HLA genotyping to investigate patterns of TCR occurrence. The study aimed to test whether cataloging public T cell receptors could reveal signatures of past pathogen exposure. Roughly 300 gigabases of sequencing data and roughly 80 million unique TCR sequences made up an early release that covered fewer than 650 HLA-typed donors. The study profiled the T cell repertoires of hundreds of subjects by immunosequencing and related them to cytomegalovirus serostatus. On average, over 200,000 unique TCR beta nucleotide sequences were sequenced per donor among a few hundred genotyped donors of the cohort, with roughly 18% of those sequences being non-productive. The number of donors typed differed by locus, with roughly 620-630 for A, B, C, DRB1 and DQB1, around 500 for DQA1, approximately 580 for DPA1, and 450 to 480 for DPB1. In the later analysis, no new phenotypic data were used to find candidate immune exposures; instead, reliance was placed on TCR beta sequences and their occurrence across donors. Genome-wide SNP genotypes for about 65% of the roughly 700 donors were used in a later genetic analysis, which treated that subset as a discovery cohort. High-throughput TCR immunosequencing, statistical association of individual TCRs with disease status, and machine learning were combined to predict cytomegalovirus infection status. HLA typing included class I and class II loci at four-digit resolution. Besides the first cohort of 666 subjects, a separate validation cohort made up of 120 different subjects was used. Alongside the repertoire data, information on donor age, sex, ethnicity and CMV serostatus was compiled. About five DR-DQ haplotypes were handled as single units for association and clustering, since linkage in the cohort was strong. Among the roughly 400 genotyped donors, around 81% belonged to the genetic ancestry cluster associated with self-reported Caucasian donors. An earlier analysis of 587 of the donors applied high-throughput TCR beta sequencing to assess whether each TCR beta V gene segment acted as functional or pseudogenic. Every discovery cohort repertoire had been produced on one sequencing platform.

Notes on this clone: The specificity of this receptor is unknown. Base qualities are not at hand, and no much larger clone is one base apart.

The cysteine opens and the phenylalanine closes a CDR3 of 17 amino acids. Kept here is only the CDR3 DNA, which spans 51 bases and is read in frame from base 1. CDR1 and CDR2 were assigned from the germline V gene (reference sequence) as MNHEY and SMNVEV. The cohort consisted of some 730 healthy bone marrow donors. At the time of sampling, every cohort member was nominally healthy, though immune exposures that went unrecorded were likely present. The donor was CMV seropositive and belonged to the group of 250 to 350 seropositive cohort members. Each donor provided a peripheral blood sample, and peripheral blood mononuclear cells were used for TCR beta sequencing. Genomic DNA extraction from the blood cell samples was performed with the Qiagen DNeasy Blood Extraction Kit. Overall study outcomes, separate from this receptor: CMV serostatus was the only immune exposure information available for the cohort. Compared with equally common non-associated chains, HLA-associated TCR beta chains in a later analysis were more clonally expanded and had lower generation probabilities. Some IMGT-functional V segments, including TRBV6-2 and TRBV6-3, could not be distinguished by the 87-base-pair reads and were therefore excluded. A further reported finding was that TCR beta sequences accurately predicted the HLA-A and HLA-B alleles for most subjects in the first cohort. In the study, around 150 TCR beta chains were listed as associated with cytomegalovirus. In this cohort, only TCR beta chains were sequenced, and detectable features were limited by the absence of alpha or paired-chain data. The presence/absence analyses assumed that sequencing depth was roughly uniform across donors, and that assumption may not be true. In a later analysis, 16,951 TCR beta sequences were associated with specific HLA alleles at a false discovery rate of 0.05. Several of the top co-occurrence clusters appeared to be linked to parvovirus B19, influenza, CMV and Epstein-Barr virus, according to a later analysis. When HLA alleles, especially DR and DQ, strongly co-occurred, TCR associations were difficult to assign to individual alleles. The authors suggested that the approach could potentially be generalized to other disease states and immunological phenotypes. In both the original and validation cohorts, the classifier was reported to diagnose cytomegalovirus status with high specificity and sensitivity. In an earlier analysis of approximately 600 of the donors, most TCR beta V segments were observed in productive rearrangements about 87% or about 30% of the time, broadly matching IMGT annotations. Compared with the roughly 700-donor mean, donors in an Asian-associated ancestry cluster had fewer N-insertions in productive TCRs, according to a later genetic analysis. Because counts were too low, roughly 17 rarely observed V segments, including chromosome 9 orphons, were left out of the earlier analysis of 587 of the donors. Because some donors lacked HLA typing at each locus, the association tests relied only on the typed subset. Across donors, most TCR sequences were observed very rarely, whereas some public TCRs were present in many individuals. A few of the identified cytomegalovirus-associated TCR beta chains were confirmed in vitro to be specific for cytomegalovirus antigens. According to a later analysis, TCR association rates differed among HLA loci, with DRB1 alleles showing the most associated TCRs and HLA-C alleles showing the fewest. According to a later analysis, most CMV-associated TCR beta chains appeared to be HLA-restricted, and the HLA associations seemed to be driven largely by CMV exposure. A cluster of highly shared sequence variants was judged likely to represent a technical artifact of the sequencing pipeline. In a later genetic analysis, a missense DCLRE1C variant was associated with V-gene and J-gene trimming of TCR beta chains, and the association was replicated in an independent cohort. Correlated functional status among segregating V segments might be attributable to linkage disequilibrium, but an unknown experimental factor could not be ruled out.

The method was the immunoSEQ multiplex PCR assay. For the multiplex PCR, a mixture combining 60 forward primers for TCR Vbeta segments and 13 reverse primers for TCR Jbeta segments was used. The CDR3 region of rearranged TCR beta genes was amplified from genomic DNA by a multiplex PCR assay. Amplified TCR beta libraries were sequenced as 87-base-pair reads on the Illumina HiSeq System. The original pipeline was this. A later analysis counted around 72 million unique TCR beta chains across the 690 or so repertoires, and roughly 9.9 million of these chains were shared by at least two donors. A nearest-neighbor algorithm error-corrected the raw reads and collapsed the reads into unique sequences, merging closely related sequences to remove PCR and sequencing errors. CDR3 sequences were aligned to IMGT reference sequences to assign V, D and J gene segments. Each retained sequence needed at least a six-nucleotide match to both a V gene segment and a J gene segment. Rearrangements were classified as productive when the CDR3 lacked stop codons and remained in frame with V and J, and all other rearrangements were classified as non-productive. Following IMGT convention, CDR3 was defined as the stretch from the second conserved V-encoded cysteine to the conserved J-encoded phenylalanine. In an earlier analysis of more than 550 of the donors, sequences lacking an unambiguous match to a single V gene segment were excluded. In an earlier analysis of approximately 610 of the donors, V segments were called functional above 56.7% productive rearrangements and were called segregating when the between-donor standard deviation exceeded 5%. A statistical classification framework was built for diagnosing cytomegalovirus status from the catalog of TCR beta chain sequences. A later analysis assigned V and J genes by comparing TCR nucleotide sequences with IMGT/GENE-DB human TR gene sequences. The TCRdist pipeline was used in a later analysis to assign CDR3 sequences and most-parsimonious VDJ recombination scenarios. A later analysis defined each TCR beta chain by its CDR3 amino acid sequence plus V-gene family, and excluded reads lacking a unique V-gene family. A later analysis removed 550 to 650 highly shared, low-generation-probability nucleotide sequences to deal with suspected cross-contamination and a sequencing artifact. For each public chain, a later analysis derived a clonal expansion index from normalized ranks of inferred template counts within each repertoire. In a later analysis, generation probabilities were computed using a VDJ recombination model fitted to out-of-frame rearrangements, and the results were checked against IGoR. In a later analysis, TCR-TCR, TCR-HLA and TCR-CMV co-occurrence was scored with hypergeometric tests, and a repertoire-size bias correction was applied to TCR pairs. False discovery rates were estimated in a later analysis by permuting HLA or CMV assignments 20 times. A later analysis grouped co-occurring TCRs with DBSCAN, adding TCRdist sequence similarity when clustering within HLA-allele-positive subsets. For co-occurrence clustering, repertoires with fewer than 30,000 or more than 120,000 public chains were excluded, along with five repertoires with anomalous nucleotide sharing. TCRdb took over this immuneACCESS table, retaining in-frame rearrangements with V and J assigned. Such tables are incomplete; in checked studies, under half of the missing clones stem from an unresolved V gene, and the remainder is unexplained. The V and J calls and the clone size are those of that table, but D and trimming were determined from the DNA. For this sample the table gives 60,000 to 90,000 clones, of which about 73% were detected only once. The ten biggest clones cover 8.5% to 10% of the sample.

The chain is encoded by TRBV27 joined to TRBJ1-4; a stretch of 7 junction bases matches TRBD1. This TCR came from a woman aged 50 to 60 in good health and CMV-seropositive. The sample was PBMCs. The nucleotide sequence reads TGTGCAGCAGTTCTCACCTGCGACAGGGTGGGAGGAGAAAAACTGTTTTTT. It codes for CAAVLTCDRVGGEKLFF.